These T cell receptor beta chains were read from a single sample in a study of shared clonotypes between healthy human individuals. The method was immunoSEQ multiplex PCR; TCRdb's version includes in-frame clones alone and lacks a portion of them. Of about 600,000 clones in the sample, almost 97% were seen once. Sequencing was done on a sample of naive CD4+ T cells sorted from blood. Receptors were obtained from a woman aged 25 to 39 in good health. The CDR3 runs from the conserved cysteine through the conserved F or W. Fields, in order: D gene, V gene, clone size, J gene, CDR3 protein, CDR3 DNA. D genes are given only for firm matches. Not all rows give a size; the values are once, few, many and, for expanded clones, a class.

TRBD1,TRBV6-5,.,TRBJ1-4,CASSTDRGLEKLFF,TGTGCCAGCAGTACCGACAGGGGGCTTGAAAAACTGTTTTTT
.,TRBV4-2,.,TRBJ1-3,CASSQSPRGKPGNTIYF,TGTGCCAGCAGCCAATCCCCCAGGGGAAAGCCTGGAAACACCATATATTTT
TRBD2,TRBV27,.,TRBJ2-1,CASSPWTSGDYNEQFF,TGTGCCAGCAGTCCCTGGACTAGCGGGGACTACAATGAGCAGTTCTTC
.,TRBV6-6,.,TRBJ2-7,CAISDSPYEQYF,TGTGCCATCAGTGACTCTCCGTACGAGCAGTACTTC
.,TRBV11-2,.,TRBJ2-7,CASSLPLAGTYEQYF,TGTGCCAGCAGCTTGCCCCTAGCCGGAACCTACGAGCAGTACTTC
TRBD2,TRBV9,.,TRBJ2-1,CASSPRTSGPSSYNEQFF,TGTGCCAGCAGCCCCCGGACTAGCGGGCCTAGCTCCTACAATGAGCAGTTCTTC
TRBD1,TRBV11-2,.,TRBJ1-1,CASSPHRGRNTEAFF,TGTGCCAGCAGCCCGCACAGGGGGAGGAACACTGAAGCTTTCTTT
TRBD1,TRBV28,.,TRBJ2-3,CASRPSRTGRTDTQYF,TGTGCCAGCAGACCTAGTAGGACAGGGCGCACAGATACGCAGTATTTT
TRBD2,TRBV5-1,.,TRBJ2-2,CASSLGLAGNTGELFF,TGCGCCAGCAGCTTGGGACTAGCGGGGAACACCGGGGAGCTGTTTTTT
.,TRBV15,.,TRBJ1-2,CATSAKTESGYTF,TGTGCCACCAGCGCTAAGACAGAATCTGGCTACACCTTC
.,TRBV28,once,TRBJ1-4,CAAAGFNEKLFF,TGTGCGGCTGCAGGGTTTAATGAAAAACTGTTTTTT
TRBD1,TRBV6-1,.,TRBJ1-1,CASRPQGETEAFF,TGTGCCAGCAGGCCTCAGGGGGAAACTGAAGCTTTCTTT
TRBD1,TRBV18,.,TRBJ2-1,CASSPGQGAQVYNEQFF,TGTGCCAGCTCCCCGGGACAGGGGGCGCAAGTTTACAATGAGCAGTTCTTC
TRBD2,TRBV5-1,.,TRBJ2-7,CASSTETSGRKSEQYF,TGCGCCAGCAGCACCGAGACTAGCGGGAGGAAGAGTGAGCAGTACTTC
.,TRBV5-1,.,TRBJ1-4,CASSPHGSSSTNEKLFF,TGCGCCAGCAGCCCACATGGATCGAGTTCGACTAATGAAAAACTGTTTTTT
.,TRBV10-3,.,TRBJ1-1,CAVQGNTEAFF,TGTGCCGTCCAAGGGAACACTGAAGCTTTCTTT
TRBD2,TRBV6-1,.,TRBJ2-5,CASSVYGRAPETQYF,TGTGCCAGCAGTGTATACGGGAGGGCCCCAGAGACCCAGTACTTC
.,TRBV9,.,TRBJ2-5,CASSGKTQYF,TGTGCCAGCAGCGGGAAGACCCAGTACTTC
.,TRBV27,.,TRBJ1-1,CASSLIGARAFF,TGTGCCAGCAGTTTGATTGGCGCGCGAGCTTTCTTT
TRBD2,TRBV5-1,once,TRBJ2-5,CASSLGTTSIRTQYF,TGCGCCAGCAGCCTGGGGACTACTAGCATTCGGACCCAGTACTTC
.,TRBV7-2,.,TRBJ1-1,CASSLAPAMNTEAFF,TGTGCCAGCAGCTTAGCCCCGGCCATGAACACTGAAGCTTTCTTT
TRBD2,TRBV28,.,TRBJ2-7,CASIWGGIYEQYF,TGTGCCAGCATTTGGGGAGGGATTTACGAGCAGTACTTC